This TCR beta chain emerged from a study of shared clonotypes between healthy human individuals. Looking at the study overall: The cohort had a couple of women and a few men, ages 18 to 49. Study-level findings and limits: Clonotype sharing levels among donors were expected to vary with sequencing depth. Clonotypes shared by all four sorted-subset donors had higher generation probabilities than non-shared clonotypes.

CDR1 and CDR2 (germline): MDHEN, SYDVKM. Trimming took 5 bases from V and 1 from J; bases not matched to a gene: 9. The CDR3 contains 17 residues. In the case of this clone: Its target is unknown.

At deep level, the assay was performed. Produced via immunoSEQ multiplex PCR; TCRdb's table is partial and in-frame only. The sample holds 2 million to 2.5 million clones, around 93% seen once. This receptor was obtained from a man younger than 35 in good health. Some clones in this sample may be carry-over from other donors' samples. The V gene is TRBV28, the J gene TRBJ2-2, with 8 bases that match TRBD1. Sequenced material: naive CD4+ T cells from PBMCs. Subset: CD45RA+ positively selected. The DNA of the CDR3 is TGTGCCAGCAGTGTATTCACCGGGACAGGGAACACCGGGGAGCTGTTTTTT. This codes for CASSVFTGTGNTGELFF.